This is a list of T cell receptor beta chains from one sample in a study of blood T cell repertoires in COVID-19. Sequenced by immunoSEQ multiplex PCR; TCRdb stores in-frame clones only, minus some. The sample lists a few hundred thousand clones; roughly 90% were seen once. Sequenced sample: peripheral blood. These receptors were obtained from a man between 18 and 35 years old with active or convalescent COVID-19. CDR3s include the opening cysteine and the closing phenylalanine or tryptophan. D genes are given only for firm matches. A row's size may be missing; if present it is once, few, many or a size class.

V	D	J	size	DNA	CDR3
TRBV5-1	TRBD2	TRBJ2-1	-	TGCGCCAGCAGCTTGGACGGGACTAGTCGCTATGAGCAGTTCTTC	CASSLDGTSRYEQFF
TRBV27	TRBD2	TRBJ2-5	once	TGTGCCAGCAGTCGTAATCCAAAGCATAGCGGGAAAGAGACCCAGTACTTC	CASSRNPKHSGKETQYF
TRBV5-1	-	TRBJ2-1	-	TGCGCCAGCAGCCCGGGTCCAGCAACGCCAGCTGAGCAGTTCTTC	CASSPGPATPAEQFF
TRBV28	-	TRBJ2-7	-	TGTGCCAGCAACTTTAATGGACTCTACTACGAGCAGTACTTC	CASNFNGLYYEQYF
TRBV19	TRBD1	TRBJ2-2	once	TGTGCCAGTACCTACAGGGGGGAGTTGGGTTCCGGGGAGCTGTTTTTT	CASTYRGELGSGELFF
TRBV6-2/TRBV6-3	TRBD2	TRBJ2-3	-	TGTGCCAGCAGTTATGCTCGCGGTCTAGCGGGTGACGCAGATACGCAGTATTTT	CASSYARGLAGDADTQYF
TRBV5-5	-	TRBJ2-7	-	TGTGCCAGCAGCCCCGGGTCCCCCGGCACCTACGAGCAGTACTTC	CASSPGSPGTYEQYF
TRBV10-3	-	TRBJ2-1	-	TGTGCCATCAGTACGACTAACAATGAGCAGTTCTTC	CAISTTNNEQFF
TRBV5-1	-	TRBJ1-2	-	TGCGCCAGCAGCCTGACAGTTAACTATGGCTACACCTTC	CASSLTVNYGYTF
TRBV28	-	TRBJ2-5	-	TGTGCCAGCAGTACCCCGGGCGGGGTCGGAGAGACCCAGTACTTC	CASSTPGGVGETQYF
TRBV4-1	TRBD1	TRBJ1-5	-	TGCGCCAGCAGCCACCGTCCGGGACAGGGCTATCAGCCCCAGCATTTT	CASSHRPGQGYQPQHF
TRBV5-4	-	TRBJ2-7	once	TGTGCCAGCAGCGGGGGGACAGCCTACGAGCAGTACTTC	CASSGGTAYEQYF
TRBV9	TRBD1	TRBJ1-5	-	TGTGCCAGCAGCGCCGACAGGGGGCTGGAGCCCCAGCATTTT	CASSADRGLEPQHF
TRBV7-3	-	TRBJ2-1	-	TGTGCCAGCAGCTTAATGGGGAGCCCAGAGGATGAGCAGTTCTTC	CASSLMGSPEDEQFF
TRBV11-3	TRBD2	TRBJ2-7	-	TGTGCCAGCAGCTTAGAACCACCGGGACTAGCGGGAGGTTACGAGCAGTACTTC	CASSLEPPGLAGGYEQYF
TRBV12-5	TRBD2	TRBJ2-1	-	TGTGCTAGTGGTTGGACTAGCGGGAGAGTTTACAATGAGCAGTTCTTC	CASGWTSGRVYNEQFF
TRBV11-2	TRBD1	TRBJ1-1	few	TGTGCCAGCAGCTTATCGACAGGGCTGAACACTGAAGCTTTCTTT	CASSLSTGLNTEAFF
TRBV4-1	TRBD2	TRBJ2-7	-	TGCGCCAGCAGCCAAGTGGGGGGGAGGCTCTACGAGCAGTACTTC	CASSQVGGRLYEQYF
TRBV3-1/TRBV3-2	TRBD1	TRBJ1-2	once	TGTGCCAGCAGCCCTACGGGACAGGGGAGGTACTATGGCTACACCTTC	CASSPTGQGRYYGYTF
TRBV6-5	-	TRBJ1-4	-	TGTGCCAGCAGTCCCAACAGTGCAACTAATGAAAAACTGTTTTTT	CASSPNSATNEKLFF
TRBV4-3	TRBD2	TRBJ2-1	once	TGCGCCAGCAGCCAGGCCCCGGGACTAGGATTTGCCAATGAGCAGTTCTTC	CASSQAPGLGFANEQFF
TRBV5-5	-	TRBJ1-6	-	TGTGCCAGCAGCTTGAGGGGCAGGGGCGCCGTAAGCTCCTATAATTCACCCCTCCACTTT	CASSLRGRGAVSSYNSPLHF
TRBV4-1	-	TRBJ2-7	-	TGCGCCAGCAGCCTTGGACTACTTTCCTACGAGCAGTACTTC	CASSLGLLSYEQYF
TRBV18	TRBD1	TRBJ1-4	-	TGTGCCAGCTCAGAGACAGGGGGCAATGAAAAACTGTTTTTT	CASSETGGNEKLFF
TRBV11-2	-	TRBJ1-4	-	TGTGCCAGCAGCGACCGACGGGGACTGTTTTTT	CASSDRRGLFF
TRBV15	TRBD2	TRBJ2-3	-	TGTGCCACCGCGGGGGACACAGATACGCAGTATTTT	CATAGDTDTQYF
TRBV7-9	TRBD1	TRBJ2-5	-	TGTGCCAGTCGGACCGCAGGGGGCGAAGAGACCCAGTACTTC	CASRTAGGEETQYF
TRBV7-9	TRBD1	TRBJ1-4	-	TGTGCCAGCAGCTTAGAGGGACAGGGGTCAGCTAATGAAAAACTGTTTTTT	CASSLEGQGSANEKLFF
TRBV9	-	TRBJ2-7	-	TGTGCCAGCAGCCCGCGGGACGAATCCTACGAGCAGTACTTC	CASSPRDESYEQYF
TRBV6-5	-	TRBJ1-1	-	TGTGCCAGCACGCTCAAAACAGGGAACACTGAAGCTTTCTTT	CASTLKTGNTEAFF
TRBV2	-	TRBJ1-4	-	TGTGCCAGTAAACGACGGGTTGCAACTAATGAAAAACTGTTTTTT	CASKRRVATNEKLFF
TRBV6-1	-	TRBJ1-4	-	TGTGCCAGCAGTGATGCGGGGGCAGGGATGGAAAAACTGTTTTTT	CASSDAGAGMEKLFF
TRBV28	TRBD1	TRBJ2-7	-	TGTGCCAGCAGTCTCGGGACAGTGAGCGAGCAGTACTTC	CASSLGTVSEQYF
TRBV5-1	-	TRBJ2-2	once	TGCGCCAGCAGCTTGGCCCCTCTGACTCCCTCGAACACCGGGGAGCTGTTTTTT	CASSLAPLTPSNTGELFF
TRBV5-1	-	TRBJ2-5	-	TGCGCCAGCAGCTTGGCCAGGGCCTTAGAGACCCAGTACTTC	CASSLARALETQYF
TRBV7-9	-	TRBJ1-3	-	TGTGCCAGCAGCATAACAGGCGCGCGCGGAAACACCATATATTTT	CASSITGARGNTIYF
TRBV5-6	-	TRBJ1-4	-	TGTGCCAGCAGCTTCGGGACAACTAATGAAAAACTGTTTTTT	CASSFGTTNEKLFF
TRBV11-2	TRBD1	TRBJ1-1	-	TGTGCCAGCAGCTTAGATTATAGAGGGGGCGGCACTGAAGCTTTCTTT	CASSLDYRGGGTEAFF
TRBV19	TRBD2	TRBJ2-7	-	TGTGCCAGTAGAAGGACTAGCGGGAAATCCTACGAGCAGTACTTC	CASRRTSGKSYEQYF
TRBV28	TRBD1	TRBJ1-5	-	TGTGCCAGCAGTCCCACAGGGGAGACCACAAGCAATCAGCCCCAGCATTTT	CASSPTGETTSNQPQHF
TRBV28	-	TRBJ1-4	-	TGTGCCAGCATAGGGGCGGAAACTAATGAAAAACTGTTTTTT	CASIGAETNEKLFF
TRBV27	-	TRBJ2-4	-	TGTGCCAGCAGTTTAAGCTCAGGGGCGAGTTGGATTCAGTACTTC	CASSLSSGASWIQYF
TRBV11-2	-	TRBJ1-1	-	TGTGCCAGCAGCTTATACGTGGTGAGGAACACTGAAGCTTTCTTT	CASSLYVVRNTEAFF
TRBV18	-	TRBJ1-4	-	TGTGCCAGCTCTCAGAGTGGTGGGGGCCGAACTAATGAAAAACTGTTTTTT	CASSQSGGGRTNEKLFF
TRBV3-1/TRBV3-2	-	TRBJ2-1	few	TGTGCCAGCAGCCAAGCCAGGGTGAATGAGCAGTTCTTC	CASSQARVNEQFF
TRBV28	-	TRBJ1-3	-	TGTGCCAGCAGGACACGTAGCTCTGGAAACACCATATATTTT	CASRTRSSGNTIYF
TRBV11-2	TRBD1	TRBJ1-4	-	TGTGCCAGCAGCTCACAGAGCGCGCCAGGGGGTGAAAAACTGTTTTTT	CASSSQSAPGGEKLFF
TRBV7-7	TRBD1	TRBJ2-2	-	TGTGCCAGCAGCTTGGGACAGCCTCCAAACACCGGGGAGCTGTTTTTT	CASSLGQPPNTGELFF
TRBV2	TRBD1	TRBJ1-4	-	TGTGCCAGCAGGAAGGACAGGGGGCGGGGTGAAAAACTGTTTTTT	CASRKDRGRGEKLFF
TRBV7-9	-	TRBJ2-1	-	TGTGCCAGCAGCTTATTCAACTTAAACAATGAGCAGTTCTTC	CASSLFNLNNEQFF
TRBV7-2	TRBD1	TRBJ1-5	-	TGTGCCAGCAGCTTAGGGGACAGGGGCAATCAGCCCCAGCATTTT	CASSLGDRGNQPQHF
TRBV2	-	TRBJ1-1	-	TGTGCCAGCAGTGAGGGGCCGACTGAAGCTTTCTTT	CASSEGPTEAFF
TRBV7-9	-	TRBJ1-1	-	TGTGCCAGCAGCTCCCGTTTAGGGGGAATGAACACTGAAGCTTTCTTT	CASSSRLGGMNTEAFF